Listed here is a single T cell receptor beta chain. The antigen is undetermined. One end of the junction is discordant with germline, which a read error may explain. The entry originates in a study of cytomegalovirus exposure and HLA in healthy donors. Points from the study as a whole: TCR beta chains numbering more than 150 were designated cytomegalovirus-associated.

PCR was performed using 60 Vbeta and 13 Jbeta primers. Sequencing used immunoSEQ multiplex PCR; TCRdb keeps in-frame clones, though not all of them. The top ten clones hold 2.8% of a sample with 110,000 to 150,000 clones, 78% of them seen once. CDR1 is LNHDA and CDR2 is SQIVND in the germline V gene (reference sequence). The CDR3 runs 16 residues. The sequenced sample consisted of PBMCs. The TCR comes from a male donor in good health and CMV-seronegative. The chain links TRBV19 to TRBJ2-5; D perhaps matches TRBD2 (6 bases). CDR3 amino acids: CASSIGGSRELGTQYF. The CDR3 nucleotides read TGTGCCAGTAGCATAGGAGGGTCAAGGGAATTAGGGACCCAGTACTTC.